The clone carrying this TCR beta chain was observed a handful of times. Its antigen is not known. Healthy individuals of Caucasian origin from Russia, aged 6 to 90, served as donors. This specimen comes from a study of blood T cells in healthy people across ages. Study-wide findings and caveats: Observed TCR beta diversity per million T cells went down as age went up. This fall followed a roughly linear course with age.

Alongside a J-beta primer mix, a sample-barcoded 5' primer served in a second PCR lasting 7 to 11 cycles. TCRdb re-analysed the 5' RACE reads in MiXCR, keeping a single row per CDR3 protein. The sample lists about 500,000 distinct CDR3 sequences, around 24% seen once, with approximately 10% in the top ten. The CDR3 sequence is 13 residues long. CDR1 and CDR2 from the germline V gene are SEHNR and FQNEAQ (reference sequence). The germline V and J ends were trimmed by 1 base and 5 bases, with 6 bases remaining between them. The same sample was also used in a study of T cells of mothers and their children. That work states: The second PCR's M1S primer added sample barcodes and 2-4 random nucleotides.

The sequenced sample consisted of blood. V is TRBV7-9 and J is TRBJ1-5; no reliable D call. The clonotype comes from a boy younger than 18 in good health. CDR3: CASSLGLYQPQHF. The CDR3 DNA reads TGTGCCAGCAGCTTAGGTCTCTATCAGCCCCAGCATTTT.